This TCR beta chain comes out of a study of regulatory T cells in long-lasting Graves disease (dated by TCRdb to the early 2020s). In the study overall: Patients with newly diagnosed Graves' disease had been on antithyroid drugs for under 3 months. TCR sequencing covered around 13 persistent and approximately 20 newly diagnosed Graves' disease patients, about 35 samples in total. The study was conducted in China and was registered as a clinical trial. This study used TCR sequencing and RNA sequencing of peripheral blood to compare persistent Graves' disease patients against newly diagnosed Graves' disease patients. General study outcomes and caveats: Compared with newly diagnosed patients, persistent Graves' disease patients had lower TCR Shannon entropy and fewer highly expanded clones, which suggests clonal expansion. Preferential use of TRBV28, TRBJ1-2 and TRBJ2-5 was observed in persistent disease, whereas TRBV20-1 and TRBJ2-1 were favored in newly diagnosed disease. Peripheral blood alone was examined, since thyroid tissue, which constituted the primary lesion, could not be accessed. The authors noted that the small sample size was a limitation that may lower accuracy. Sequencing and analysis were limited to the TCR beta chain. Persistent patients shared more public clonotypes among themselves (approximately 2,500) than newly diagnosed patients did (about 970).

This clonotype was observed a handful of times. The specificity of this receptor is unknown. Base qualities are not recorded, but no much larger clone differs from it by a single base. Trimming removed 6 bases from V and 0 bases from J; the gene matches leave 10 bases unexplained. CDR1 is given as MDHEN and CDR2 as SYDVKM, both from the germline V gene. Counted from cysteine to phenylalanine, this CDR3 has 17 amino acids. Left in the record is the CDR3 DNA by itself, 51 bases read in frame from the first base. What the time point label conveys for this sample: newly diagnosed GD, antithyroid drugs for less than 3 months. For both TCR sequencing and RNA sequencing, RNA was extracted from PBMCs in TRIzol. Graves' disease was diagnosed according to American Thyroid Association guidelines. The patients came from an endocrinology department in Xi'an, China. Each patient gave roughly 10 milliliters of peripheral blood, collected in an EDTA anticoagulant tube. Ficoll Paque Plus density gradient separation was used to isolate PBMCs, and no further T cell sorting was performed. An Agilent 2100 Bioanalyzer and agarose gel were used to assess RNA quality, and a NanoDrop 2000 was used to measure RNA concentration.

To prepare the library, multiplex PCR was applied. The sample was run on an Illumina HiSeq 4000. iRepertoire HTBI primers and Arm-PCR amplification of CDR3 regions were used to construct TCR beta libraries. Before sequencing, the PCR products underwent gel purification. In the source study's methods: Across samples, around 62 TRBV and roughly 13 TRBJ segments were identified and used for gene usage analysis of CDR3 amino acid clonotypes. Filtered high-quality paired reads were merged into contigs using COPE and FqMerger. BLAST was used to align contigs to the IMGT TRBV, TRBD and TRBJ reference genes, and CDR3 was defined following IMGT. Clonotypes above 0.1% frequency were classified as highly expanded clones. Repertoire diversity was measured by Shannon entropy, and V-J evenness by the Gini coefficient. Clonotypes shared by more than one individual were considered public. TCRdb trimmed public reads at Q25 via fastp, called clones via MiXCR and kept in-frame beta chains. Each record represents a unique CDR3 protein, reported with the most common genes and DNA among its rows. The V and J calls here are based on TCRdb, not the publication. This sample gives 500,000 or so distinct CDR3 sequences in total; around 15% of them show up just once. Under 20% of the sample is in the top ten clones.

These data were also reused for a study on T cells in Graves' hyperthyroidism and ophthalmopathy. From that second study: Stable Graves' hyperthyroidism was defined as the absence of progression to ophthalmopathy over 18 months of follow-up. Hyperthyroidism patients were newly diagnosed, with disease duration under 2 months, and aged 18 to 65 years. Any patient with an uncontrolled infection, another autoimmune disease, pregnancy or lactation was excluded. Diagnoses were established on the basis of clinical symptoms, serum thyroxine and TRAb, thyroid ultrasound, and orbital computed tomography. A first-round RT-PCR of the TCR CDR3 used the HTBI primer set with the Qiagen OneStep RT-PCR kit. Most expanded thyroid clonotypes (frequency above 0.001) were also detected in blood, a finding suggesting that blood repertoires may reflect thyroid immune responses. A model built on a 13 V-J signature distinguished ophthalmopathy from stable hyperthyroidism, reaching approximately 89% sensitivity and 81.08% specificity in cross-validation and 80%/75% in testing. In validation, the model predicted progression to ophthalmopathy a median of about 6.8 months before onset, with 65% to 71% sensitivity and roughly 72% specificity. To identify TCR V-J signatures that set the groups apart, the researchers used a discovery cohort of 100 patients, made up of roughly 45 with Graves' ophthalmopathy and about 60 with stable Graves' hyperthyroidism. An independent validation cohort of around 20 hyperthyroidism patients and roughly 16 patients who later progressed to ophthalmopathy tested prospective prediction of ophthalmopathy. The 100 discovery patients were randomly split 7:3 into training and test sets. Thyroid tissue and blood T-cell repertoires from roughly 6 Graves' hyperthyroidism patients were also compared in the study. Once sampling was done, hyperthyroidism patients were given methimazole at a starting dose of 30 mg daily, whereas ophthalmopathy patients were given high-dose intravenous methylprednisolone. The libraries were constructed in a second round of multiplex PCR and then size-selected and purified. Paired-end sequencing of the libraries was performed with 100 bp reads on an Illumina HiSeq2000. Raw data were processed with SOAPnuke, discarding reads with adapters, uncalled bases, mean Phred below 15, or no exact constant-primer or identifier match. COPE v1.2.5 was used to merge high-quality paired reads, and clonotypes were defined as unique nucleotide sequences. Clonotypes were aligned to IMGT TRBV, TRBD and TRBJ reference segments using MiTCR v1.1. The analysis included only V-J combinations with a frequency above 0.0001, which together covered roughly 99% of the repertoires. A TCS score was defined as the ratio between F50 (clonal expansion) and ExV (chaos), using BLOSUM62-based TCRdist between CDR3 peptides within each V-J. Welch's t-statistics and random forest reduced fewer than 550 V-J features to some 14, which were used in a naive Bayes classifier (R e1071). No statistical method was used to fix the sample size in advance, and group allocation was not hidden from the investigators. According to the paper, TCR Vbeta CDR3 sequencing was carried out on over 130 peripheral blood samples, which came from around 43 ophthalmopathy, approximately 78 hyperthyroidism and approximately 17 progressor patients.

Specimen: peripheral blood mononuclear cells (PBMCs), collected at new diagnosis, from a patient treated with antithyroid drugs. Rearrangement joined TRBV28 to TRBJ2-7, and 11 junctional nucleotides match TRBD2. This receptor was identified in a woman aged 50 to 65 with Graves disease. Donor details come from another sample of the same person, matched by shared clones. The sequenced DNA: TGTGCCAGCAGCCCCGGGCCGGGACTAGCGGTCTCCTACGAGCAGTACTTC. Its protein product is CASSPGPGLAVSYEQYF.